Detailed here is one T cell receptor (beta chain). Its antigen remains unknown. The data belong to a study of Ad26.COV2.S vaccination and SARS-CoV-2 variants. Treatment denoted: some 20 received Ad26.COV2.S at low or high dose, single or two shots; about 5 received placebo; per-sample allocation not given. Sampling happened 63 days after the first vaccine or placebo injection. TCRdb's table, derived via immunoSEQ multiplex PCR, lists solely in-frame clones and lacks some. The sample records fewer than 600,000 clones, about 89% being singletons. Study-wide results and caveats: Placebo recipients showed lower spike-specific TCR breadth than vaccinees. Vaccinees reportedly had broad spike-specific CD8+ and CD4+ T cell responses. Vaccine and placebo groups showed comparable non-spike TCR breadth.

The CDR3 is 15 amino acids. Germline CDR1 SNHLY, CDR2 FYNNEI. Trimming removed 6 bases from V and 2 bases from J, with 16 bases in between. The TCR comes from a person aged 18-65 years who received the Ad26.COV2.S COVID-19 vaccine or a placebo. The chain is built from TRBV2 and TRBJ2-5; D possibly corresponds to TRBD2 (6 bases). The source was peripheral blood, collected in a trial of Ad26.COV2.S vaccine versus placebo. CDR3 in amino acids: CASRGTPRGQETQYF. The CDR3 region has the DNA TGTGCCAGCAGGGGGACTCCGAGGGGTCAAGAGACCCAGTACTTC.